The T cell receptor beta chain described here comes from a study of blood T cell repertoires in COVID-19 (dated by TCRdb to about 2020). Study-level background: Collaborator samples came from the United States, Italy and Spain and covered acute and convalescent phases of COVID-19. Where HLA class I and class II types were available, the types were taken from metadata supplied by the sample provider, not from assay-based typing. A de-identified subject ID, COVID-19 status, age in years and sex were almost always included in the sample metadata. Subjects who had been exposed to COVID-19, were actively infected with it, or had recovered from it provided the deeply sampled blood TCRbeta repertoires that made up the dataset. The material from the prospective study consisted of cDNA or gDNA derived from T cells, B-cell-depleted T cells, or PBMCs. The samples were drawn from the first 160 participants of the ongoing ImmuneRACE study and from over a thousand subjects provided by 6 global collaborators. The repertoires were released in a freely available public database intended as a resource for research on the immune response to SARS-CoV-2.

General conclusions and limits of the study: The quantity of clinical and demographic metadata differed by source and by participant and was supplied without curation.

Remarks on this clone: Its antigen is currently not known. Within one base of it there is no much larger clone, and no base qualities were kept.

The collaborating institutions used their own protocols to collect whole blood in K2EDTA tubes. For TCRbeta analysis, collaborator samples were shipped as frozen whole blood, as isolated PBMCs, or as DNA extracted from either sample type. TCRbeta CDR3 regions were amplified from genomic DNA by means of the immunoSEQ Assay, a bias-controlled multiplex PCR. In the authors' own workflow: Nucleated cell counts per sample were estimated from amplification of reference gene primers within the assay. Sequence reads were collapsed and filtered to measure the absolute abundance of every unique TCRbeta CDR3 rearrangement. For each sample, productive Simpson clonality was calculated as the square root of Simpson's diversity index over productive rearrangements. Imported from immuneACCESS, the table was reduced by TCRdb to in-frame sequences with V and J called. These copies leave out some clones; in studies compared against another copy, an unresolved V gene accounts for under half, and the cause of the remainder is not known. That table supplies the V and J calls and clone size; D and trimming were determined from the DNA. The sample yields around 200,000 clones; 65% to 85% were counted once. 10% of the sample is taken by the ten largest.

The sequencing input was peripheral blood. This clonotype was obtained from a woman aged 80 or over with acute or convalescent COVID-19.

The DNA sequence is TGTGCCAGTAGTCCCCGGGACAGTCCGATATATTTT. This encodes CASSPRDSPIYF. The V and J segments used are TRBV19 and TRBJ1-3, and 7 junctional nucleotides match TRBD1. The CDR3 starts with the cysteine, ends with the phenylalanine, and has 12 residues. The sequence is cut down to CDR3 DNA, 36 bases in frame from base 1. V has 5 bases trimmed and J has 13 bases trimmed; junction bases matching no gene number 8. The germline V gene (reference sequence) sets CDR1 to LNHDA and CDR2 to SQIVND.